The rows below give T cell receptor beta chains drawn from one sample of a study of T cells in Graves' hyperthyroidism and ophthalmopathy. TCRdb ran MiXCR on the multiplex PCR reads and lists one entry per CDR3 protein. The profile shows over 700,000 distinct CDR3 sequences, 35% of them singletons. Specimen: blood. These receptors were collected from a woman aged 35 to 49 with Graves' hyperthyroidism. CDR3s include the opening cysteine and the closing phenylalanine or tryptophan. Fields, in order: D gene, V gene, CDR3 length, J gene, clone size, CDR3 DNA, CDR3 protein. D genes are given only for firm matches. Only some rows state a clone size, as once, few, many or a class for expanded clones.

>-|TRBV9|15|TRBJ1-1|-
TGTGCCAGCAGCGTAGAGACAGGCTTGGGCACTGAAGCTTTCTTT
CASSVETGLGTEAFF
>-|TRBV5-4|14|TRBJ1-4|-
TGTGCCAGCAGCCCGTCAAAAGGGTATGAAAAACTGTTTTTT
CASSPSKGYEKLFF
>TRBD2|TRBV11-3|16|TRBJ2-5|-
TGTGCCAGCAGCTTAGATGGGAGCGGGGGAACAGAGACCCAGTACTTC
CASSLDGSGGTETQYF
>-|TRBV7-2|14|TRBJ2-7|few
TGTGCCAGCAGCCAGAACCGGGATTCCTACGAGCAGTACTTC
CASSQNRDSYEQYF
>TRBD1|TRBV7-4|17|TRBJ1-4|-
TGTGCTAGCAGCTTCGCGTCGGGACAGGGTGGTGGGGAAAAACTGTTTTTT
CASSFASGQGGGEKLFF
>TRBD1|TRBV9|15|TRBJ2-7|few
TGCGCCAGCAGCCAAGTGGACAGGGGAGGGGACGAGCAGTACTTC
CASSQVDRGGDEQYF
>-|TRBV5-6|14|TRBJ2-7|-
TGTGCCAGCAGCTACTGGAATAAGCCCTACGAGCAGTACTTC
CASSYWNKPYEQYF
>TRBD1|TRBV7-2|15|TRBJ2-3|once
TGTGCCAGCAGCCGCCGCGGGACAGGCCCGGATACGCAGTATTTT
CASSRRGTGPDTQYF
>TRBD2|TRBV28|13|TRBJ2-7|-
TGTGCCAGCCGAGAGCGGGAGTACTACGAGCAGTACTTC
CASREREYYEQYF
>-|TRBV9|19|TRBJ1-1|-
TGTGCCAGCAGCGTAGGGGGGGGACGTCAATGGGGCATGAACACTGAAGCTTTCTTT
CASSVGGGRQWGMNTEAFF
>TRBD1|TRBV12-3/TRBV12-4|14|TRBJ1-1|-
TGTGCCAGCAGCCAGGACAGGGGGAGAACTGAAGCTTTCTTT
CASSQDRGRTEAFF
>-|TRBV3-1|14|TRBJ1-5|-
TGTGCCAGCAGCCAAGGGTCGGGTAAGCAGCCCCAGCATTTT
CASSQGSGKQPQHF
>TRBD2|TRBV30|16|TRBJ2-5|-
TGTGGCTGGAGTGTGAACGGGAGGGCCTCGGGAGAGACCCAGTACTTC
CGWSVNGRASGETQYF
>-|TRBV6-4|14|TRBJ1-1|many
TGTGCCAGCAGTGAACAATATGACGACACTGAAGCTTTCTTT
CASSEQYDDTEAFF
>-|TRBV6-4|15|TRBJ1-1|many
TGTGCCAGCAGTGACCGGGTTGTCAGAAACACTGAAGCTTTCTTT
CASSDRVVRNTEAFF